This entry is about one T cell receptor beta chain. The germline gives CDR1 GTSNPN, CDR2 SVGIG (reference sequence). V gave up 1 base and J gave up 2 bases, with 10 bases separating them. The CDR3 has 14 amino acids. The record originates from a study of T-cell reconstitution after alpha-beta-depleted transplantation in children. Preparation of the TCRbeta library used unique molecular identifiers. TCRdb re-analysed the PCR reads in MiXCR, keeping a single row per CDR3 protein. The table includes fewer than 400,000 distinct CDR3 sequences, about a fifth detected once. The chain links TRBV30 to TRBJ2-3, with D perhaps assigned TRBD1 or TRBD2 (5 bases each). Sequenced here: PBMCs from the stem cell graft donor, sampled from the stem cell graft. The clonotype comes from a human donor who donated a stem cell graft to a child with acute myeloid leukemia. The CDR3 sequence: CAWSEGLATDTQYF. As DNA, the CDR3 is TGTGCCTGGAGTGAGGGGCTAGCCACAGATACGCAGTATTTT.